This TCR beta chain was profiled in a study of control samples from healthy donors and cancer patients. Repertoires were generated with immunoSEQ multiplex PCR, while TCRdb's copy carries only in-frame clones and drops some. The sample lists about 49,000 clones, approximately 92% seen once, with roughly 0.8% in the top ten. Germline CDR1 reads MNHEY; CDR2 reads SMNVEV (reference sequence). With 4 bases clipped from V and 1 base from J, the junction kept 12 bases outside the gene matches. The length of the CDR3 is 18 residues. What was sequenced was PBMCs. This clonotype was sampled from a man younger than 40 with colorectal cancer. The V gene is TRBV27, the J gene TRBJ1-1; 10 bases are shared with TRBD1. The CDR3 sequence is CASSSDDRGLGRNTEAFF. CDR3 DNA: TGTGCCAGCAGTTCCGACGACAGGGGGCTTGGTAGGAACACTGAAGCTTTCTTT.